Presented here are 8 T cell receptor beta chains from one specimen sequenced in a study of shared clonotypes between healthy human individuals. The data were produced by immunoSEQ multiplex PCR, yet TCRdb's version contains in-frame clones alone and is incomplete. The sample yields roughly 2,500,000 clones, 80% to 95% seen once. The sequenced material came from naive CD4+ T cells from PBMCs. Noted subset: CD45RA+ positively selected. Receptors were obtained from a man between 18 and 35 years old in good health. Some clones in this sample may be carry-over from other donors' samples.

This sequence joins TRBV6-6 and TRBJ1-5, with D possibly matching TRBD1 (5 bases). The CDR3 is 14 amino acids. Germline CDR1 and CDR2: MNHNY and SVGAGI (reference sequence). V was clipped by 7 bases and J by 1 base, with 11 bases between them. The CDR3 bases are TGTGCCAGCACTCCCGGGGCAAGCAATCAGCCCCAGCATTTT. Translated: CASTPGASNQPQHF.

The chain has TRBV6-6 and TRBJ2-7; 10 bases are a match to TRBD2. Germline V lookup: CDR1 MNHNY, CDR2 SVGAGI (reference sequence). This CDR3 contains 15 residues. V shed 2 bases and J 4 bases; nucleotides not matched to a gene: 5. CDR3 sequence reads: CASSYTLAGVYEQYF. CDR3 DNA: TGTGCCAGCAGTTACACTCTAGCGGGAGTATACGAGCAGTACTTC.

The chain employs TRBV9 and TRBJ1-3; 7 nucleotides match TRBD1. Germline CDR1 and CDR2: SGDLS and YYNGEE. The CDR3 contains 15 residues. V shed 0 bases, J shed 8 bases, and the junction held 8 bases outside the gene matches. The CDR3 DNA is TGTGCCAGCAGCGTAGGGGCAGGGGGTTACTACACCATATATTTT. It codes for CASSVGAGGYYTIYF.

The chain is built from TRBV6-6 and TRBJ1-1; 7 bases match TRBD1. The germline V gene encodes CDR1 MNHNY and CDR2 SVGAGI (reference sequence). The CDR3 is made up of 14 amino acids. V trimming: 2 bases; J trimming: 10 bases; junction bases outside the gene matches: 10. The CDR3 nucleotides are TGTGCCAGCAGTTACACCTCTGACAGGGCTGGAGCTTTCTTT. Translating gives CASSYTSDRAGAFF.

V gene TRBV5-1 combines with J gene TRBJ2-5; D is perhaps TRBD2 (5 bases). The germline V and J ends were trimmed by 0 bases and 3 bases, with 9 bases remaining between them. This CDR3 contains 14 residues. Germline values: CDR1 SGHRS, CDR2 YFSETQ. CDR3 residues: CASSLGGSEETQYF. CDR3 sequence (DNA): TGCGCCAGCAGCTTGGGTGGGAGTGAAGAGACCCAGTACTTC.

This chain uses TRBV18 with TRBJ1-2; TRBD1 agrees at 7 bases. The CDR3 loop spans 15 amino acids. The V gene's germline CDR1 is KGHSH and CDR2 LQKENI. V lost 3 bases and J lost 2; bases outside the gene matches: 6. The CDR3 DNA follows: TGTGCCAGCTCACCTCCCGGGACAGTAAACTATGGCTACACCTTC. Its protein product is CASSPPGTVNYGYTF.

The chain carries TRBV28 and TRBJ1-2, with 7 bases matching TRBD1. The CDR3 is 15 residues long. Losses at the gene ends were 3 bases for V and 1 base for J; bases not matched to a gene: 5. Per germline, CDR1 MDHEN and CDR2 SYDVKM. CDR3 in amino acids: CASSFAGQSNYGYTF. CDR3 in DNA: TGTGCCAGCAGTTTCGCGGGACAGAGTAACTATGGCTACACCTTC.

Points on this clone: This sample also contains other DNA sequences that code for the same CDR3. The chain has TRBV4-1 and TRBJ1-3, with D perhaps TRBD1 (6 bases). V was cut by 8 bases and J by 0 bases, with 14 bases left in between. This CDR3 comprises 15 residues. Germline V CDR1 and CDR2: MGHRA, YSYEKL. The CDR3 spells CASSLGQSSGNTIYF. CDR3 DNA: TGCGCCAGCTCCCTCGGACAGTCCTCTGGAAACACCATATATTTT.